The clone carrying this T cell receptor beta chain was counted many times. TCRdb used MiXCR to reprocess the reads, holding one entry per CDR3 protein. Of under 250,000 distinct CDR3 sequences in the sample, around 28% were seen once. The data were taken from a study of kidney transplant recipient with SARS-CoV-2 infection. V was pared by 4 bases and J by 4 bases, with 22 bases between. This CDR3 contains 17 residues. CDR1 and CDR2 from the germline V gene are MNHGY and SAAAGT. The sample here was a blood sample, taken at baseline and on day 111 from a kidney transplant recipient. The chain has TRBV6-8 and TRBJ1-2; no clear D. This sequence originates from a male patient in his thirties who had COVID-19 and was a kidney transplant recipient. Some T cells may arise from the graft donor. This CDR3 is CASSCGSRSRKTYGYTF. The CDR3 DNA reads as TGTGCCAGCAGTTGTGGCTCACGCTCTAGAAAGACCTATGGCTACACCTTC.